This T cell receptor beta chain was recorded in a study of cytomegalovirus exposure and HLA in healthy donors. V lost 4 bases and J 6 bases, leaving 14 bases between the germline ends. This CDR3 region has 14 residues. Germline V lookup: CDR1 LGHNA, CDR2 YNFKEQ. PCR primers comprised 60 Vbeta and 13 Jbeta primers. TCRdb's copy holds only in-frame clones and misses some; the assay was immunoSEQ multiplex PCR. This sample has 130,000 to 150,000 clones; about 82% occur once, and the top ten carry approximately 2.3%. This clone was detected only a few times. The receptor comes from a man aged 25-45 years in good health and CMV-seronegative. The gene calls are TRBV4-2 and TRBJ2-3, with a tentative D call TRBD2 (5 bases). Sequencing was performed on PBMCs. This CDR3 reads CASSLKEDSDTQYF. The CDR3 nucleotides are TGTGCCAGCAGCCTCAAGGAGGACTCGGATACGCAGTATTTT.